The sequence of this T cell receptor beta chain was determined in a study of shared clonotypes between healthy human individuals. The junction had 4 bases not matched to a gene; V was cut back by 5 bases and J by 5 bases. CDR3 length: 14 residues. From germline, CDR1 is SQVTM and CDR2 ANQGSEA. TCRdb's copy holds only in-frame clones and misses some; the assay was immunoSEQ multiplex PCR. This sample has around 940,000 clones, with over 75% found just once. The TCR comes from a man aged 18-30 years in good health. The sequenced sample consisted of memory CD4+ T cells sorted from blood. Described subset: CD45RA-negative fraction. The chain recombines TRBV29-1 with TRBJ2-4, with 12 bases fitting TRBD1. In DNA form, the CDR3 reads TGCAGCGTTTCCGGGACAGGGGGCGAAAACATTCAGTACTTC. This sequence encodes CSVSGTGGENIQYF. Looking up the rest from reference TRBV29-1 and TRBJ2-4 gives the full variable domain: SAVISQKPSRDICQRGTSLTIQCQVDSQVTMMFWYRQQPGQSLTLIATANQGSEATYESGFVIDKFPISRPNLTFSTLTVSNMSPEDSSIYLCSVSGTGGENIQYFGAGTRLSVL.